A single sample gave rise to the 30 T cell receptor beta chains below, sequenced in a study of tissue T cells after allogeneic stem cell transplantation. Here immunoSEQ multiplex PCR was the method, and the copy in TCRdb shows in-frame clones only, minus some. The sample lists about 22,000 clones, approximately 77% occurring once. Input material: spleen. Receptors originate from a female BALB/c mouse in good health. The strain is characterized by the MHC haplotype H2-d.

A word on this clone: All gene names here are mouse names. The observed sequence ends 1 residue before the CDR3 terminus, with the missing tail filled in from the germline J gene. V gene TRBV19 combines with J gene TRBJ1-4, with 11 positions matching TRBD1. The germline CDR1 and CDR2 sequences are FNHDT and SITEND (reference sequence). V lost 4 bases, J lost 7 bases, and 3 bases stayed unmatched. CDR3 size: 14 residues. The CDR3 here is CASSRTGGSERLFF. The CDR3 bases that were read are TGTGCCAGCAGTCGGACAGGGGGCAGCGAAAGATTATTT.

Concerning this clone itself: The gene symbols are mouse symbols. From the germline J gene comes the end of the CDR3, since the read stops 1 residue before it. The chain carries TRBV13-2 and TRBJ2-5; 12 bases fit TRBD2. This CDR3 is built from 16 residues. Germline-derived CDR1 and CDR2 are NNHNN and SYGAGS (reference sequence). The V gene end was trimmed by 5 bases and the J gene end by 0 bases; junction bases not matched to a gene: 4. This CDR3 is CASGDWGGLNQDTQYF. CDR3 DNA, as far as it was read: TGTGCCAGCGGGGACTGGGGGGGGTTAAACCAAGACACCCAGTAC.

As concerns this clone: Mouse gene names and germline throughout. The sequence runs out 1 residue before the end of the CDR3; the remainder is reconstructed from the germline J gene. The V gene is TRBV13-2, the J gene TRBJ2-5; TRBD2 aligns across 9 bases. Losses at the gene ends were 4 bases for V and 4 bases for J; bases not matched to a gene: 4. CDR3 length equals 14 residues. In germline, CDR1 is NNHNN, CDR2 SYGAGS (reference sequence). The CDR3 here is CASGSGTGKDTQYF. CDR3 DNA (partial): TGTGCCAGCGGTTCCGGGACTGGGAAAGACACCCAGTAC.

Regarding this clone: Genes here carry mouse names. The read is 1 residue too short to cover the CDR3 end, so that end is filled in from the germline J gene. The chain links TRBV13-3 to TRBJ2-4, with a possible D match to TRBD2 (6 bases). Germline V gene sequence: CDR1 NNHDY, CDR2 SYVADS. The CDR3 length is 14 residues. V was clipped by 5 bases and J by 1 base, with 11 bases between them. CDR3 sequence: CASRPSGGQNTLYF. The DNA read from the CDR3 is TGTGCCAGCAGGCCATCTGGGGGTCAAAACACCTTGTAC.

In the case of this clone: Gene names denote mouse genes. The CDR3 DNA, read in part, is TGTGCCAGCGGTGAACGCAGTGCAAACTCCGACTACACC. Its protein product is CASGERSANSDYT. The full CDR3 reads CASGERSANSDYTF. This chain uses TRBV13-2 with TRBJ1-2; D is unclear. The read ends 1 residue shy of where the CDR3 ends; the end is completed using the germline J gene. CDR3 length equals 14 residues. Trimming stripped 2 bases from V and 0 bases from J, with 8 bases between. The V gene's germline CDR1 is NNHNN and CDR2 SYGAGS (reference sequence).

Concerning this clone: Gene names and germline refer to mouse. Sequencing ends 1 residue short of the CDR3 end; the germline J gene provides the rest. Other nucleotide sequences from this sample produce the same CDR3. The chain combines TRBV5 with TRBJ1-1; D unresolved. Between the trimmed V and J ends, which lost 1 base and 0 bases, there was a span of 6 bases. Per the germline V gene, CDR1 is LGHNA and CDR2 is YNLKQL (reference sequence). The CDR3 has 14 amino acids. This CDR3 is CASSQGQANTEVFF. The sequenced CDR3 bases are TGTGCCAGCAGCCAAGGACAAGCAAACACAGAAGTCTTC.

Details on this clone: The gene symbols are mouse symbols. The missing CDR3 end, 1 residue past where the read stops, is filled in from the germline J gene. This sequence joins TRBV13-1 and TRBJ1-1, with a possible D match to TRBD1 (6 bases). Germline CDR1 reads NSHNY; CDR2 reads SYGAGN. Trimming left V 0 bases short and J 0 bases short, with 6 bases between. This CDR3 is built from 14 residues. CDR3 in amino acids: CASSDGDTNTEVFF. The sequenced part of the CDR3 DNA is TGTGCCAGCAGTGATGGGGACACAAACACAGAAGTCTTC.

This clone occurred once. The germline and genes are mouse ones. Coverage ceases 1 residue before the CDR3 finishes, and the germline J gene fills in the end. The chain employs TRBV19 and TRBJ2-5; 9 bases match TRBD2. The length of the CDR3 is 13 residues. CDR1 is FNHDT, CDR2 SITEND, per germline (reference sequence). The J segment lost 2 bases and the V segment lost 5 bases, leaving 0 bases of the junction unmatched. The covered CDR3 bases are TGTGCCAGCAGCTGGGGGGGCCAAGACACCCAGTAC. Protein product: CASSWGGQDTQY. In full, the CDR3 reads CASSWGGQDTQYF.

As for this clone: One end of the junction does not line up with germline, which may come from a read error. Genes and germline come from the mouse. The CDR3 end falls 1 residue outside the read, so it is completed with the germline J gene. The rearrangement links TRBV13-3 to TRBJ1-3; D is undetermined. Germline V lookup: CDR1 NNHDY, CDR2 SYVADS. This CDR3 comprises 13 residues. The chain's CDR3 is CVSSLEQGNTLYF. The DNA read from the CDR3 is TGTGTCAGCAGCCTAGAACAGGGAAATACGCTCTAT.

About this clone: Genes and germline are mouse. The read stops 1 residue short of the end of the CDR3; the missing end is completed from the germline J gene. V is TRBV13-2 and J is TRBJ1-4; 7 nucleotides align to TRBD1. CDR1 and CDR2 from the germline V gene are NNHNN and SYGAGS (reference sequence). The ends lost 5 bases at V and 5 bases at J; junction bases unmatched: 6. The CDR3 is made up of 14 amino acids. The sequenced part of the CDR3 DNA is TGTGCCAGCGGGGCCGGGACAGCTAACGAAAGATTATTT. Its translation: CASGAGTANERLF. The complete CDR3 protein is CASGAGTANERLFF.

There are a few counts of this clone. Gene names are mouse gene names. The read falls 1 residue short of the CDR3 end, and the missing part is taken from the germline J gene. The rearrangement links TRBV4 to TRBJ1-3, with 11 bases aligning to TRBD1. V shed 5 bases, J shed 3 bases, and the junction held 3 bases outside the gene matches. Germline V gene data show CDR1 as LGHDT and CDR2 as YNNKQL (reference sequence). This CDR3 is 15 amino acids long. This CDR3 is CASSPDRGHGNTLYF. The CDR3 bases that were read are TGTGCCAGCAGCCCGGACAGGGGGCATGGAAATACGCTCTAT.

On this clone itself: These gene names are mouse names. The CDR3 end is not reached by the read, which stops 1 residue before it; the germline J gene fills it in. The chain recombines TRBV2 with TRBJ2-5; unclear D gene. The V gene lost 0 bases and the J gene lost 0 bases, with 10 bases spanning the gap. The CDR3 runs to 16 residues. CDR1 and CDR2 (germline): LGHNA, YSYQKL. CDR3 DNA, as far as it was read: TGTGCCAGCAGCCAAGATGGGCCAATTAACCAAGACACCCAGTAC. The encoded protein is CASSQDGPINQDTQY. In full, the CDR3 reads CASSQDGPINQDTQYF.

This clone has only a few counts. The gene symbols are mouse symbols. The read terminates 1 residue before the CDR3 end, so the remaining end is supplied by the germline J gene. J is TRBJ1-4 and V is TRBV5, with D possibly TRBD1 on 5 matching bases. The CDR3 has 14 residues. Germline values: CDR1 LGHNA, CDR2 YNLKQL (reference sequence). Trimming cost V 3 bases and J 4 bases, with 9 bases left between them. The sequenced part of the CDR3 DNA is TGTGCCAGCAGCCATTGGGGCGACAACGAAAGATTATTT. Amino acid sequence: CASSHWGDNERLF. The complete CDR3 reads CASSHWGDNERLFF.

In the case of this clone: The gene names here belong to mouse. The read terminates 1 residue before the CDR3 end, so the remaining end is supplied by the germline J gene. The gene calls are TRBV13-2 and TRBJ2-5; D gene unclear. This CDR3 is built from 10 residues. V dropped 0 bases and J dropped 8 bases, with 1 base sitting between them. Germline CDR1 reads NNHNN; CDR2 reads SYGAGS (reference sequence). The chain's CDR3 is CASGDATQYF. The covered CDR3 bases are TGTGCCAGCGGTGATGCCACCCAGTAC.

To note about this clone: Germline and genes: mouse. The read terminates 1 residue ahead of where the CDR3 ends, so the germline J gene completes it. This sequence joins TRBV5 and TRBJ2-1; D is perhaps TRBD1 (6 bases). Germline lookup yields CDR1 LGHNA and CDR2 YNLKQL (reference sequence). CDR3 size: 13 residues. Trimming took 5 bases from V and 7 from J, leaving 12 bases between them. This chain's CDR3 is CASSLDSRAEQFF. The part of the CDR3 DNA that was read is TGTGCCAGCAGCTTGGACAGTAGGGCTGAGCAGTTC.

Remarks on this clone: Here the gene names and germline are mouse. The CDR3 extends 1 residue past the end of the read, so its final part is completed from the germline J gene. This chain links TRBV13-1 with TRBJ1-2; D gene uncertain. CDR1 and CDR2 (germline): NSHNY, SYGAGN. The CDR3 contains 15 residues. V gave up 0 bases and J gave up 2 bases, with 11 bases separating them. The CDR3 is CASSDAGMRNSDYTF. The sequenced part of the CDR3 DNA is TGTGCCAGCAGTGATGCGGGGATGAGGAACTCCGACTACACC.

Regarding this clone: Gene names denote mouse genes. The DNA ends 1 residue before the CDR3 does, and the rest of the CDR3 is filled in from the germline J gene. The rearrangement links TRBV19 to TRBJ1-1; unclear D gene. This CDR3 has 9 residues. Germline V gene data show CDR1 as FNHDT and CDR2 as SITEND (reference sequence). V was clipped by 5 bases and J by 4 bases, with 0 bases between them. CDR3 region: CASSTEVFF. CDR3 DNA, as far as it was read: TGTGCCAGCAGCACAGAAGTCTTC.

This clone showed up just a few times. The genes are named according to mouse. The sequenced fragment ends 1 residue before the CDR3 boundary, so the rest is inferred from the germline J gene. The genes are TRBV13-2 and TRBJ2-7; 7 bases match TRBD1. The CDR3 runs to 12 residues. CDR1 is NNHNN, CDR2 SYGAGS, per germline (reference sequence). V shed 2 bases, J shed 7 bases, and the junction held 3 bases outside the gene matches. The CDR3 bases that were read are TGTGCCAGCGGTGAGACAGGGAGGGAACAGTAC. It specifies CASGETGREQY. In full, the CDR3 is CASGETGREQYF.

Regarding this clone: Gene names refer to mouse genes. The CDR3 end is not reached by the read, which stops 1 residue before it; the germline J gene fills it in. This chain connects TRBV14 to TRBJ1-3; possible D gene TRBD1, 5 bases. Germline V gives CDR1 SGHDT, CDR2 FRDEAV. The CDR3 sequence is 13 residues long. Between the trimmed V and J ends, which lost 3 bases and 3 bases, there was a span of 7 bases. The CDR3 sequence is CASSSGYGNTLYF. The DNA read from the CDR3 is TGTGCCAGCAGTTCAGGGTATGGAAATACGCTCTAT.

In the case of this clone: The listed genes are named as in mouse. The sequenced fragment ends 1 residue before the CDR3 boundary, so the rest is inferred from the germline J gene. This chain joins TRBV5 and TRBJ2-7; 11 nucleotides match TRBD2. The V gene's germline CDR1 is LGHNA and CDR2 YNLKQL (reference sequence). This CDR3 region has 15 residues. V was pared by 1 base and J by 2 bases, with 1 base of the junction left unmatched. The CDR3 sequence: CASSQVGLGAYEQYF. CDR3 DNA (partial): TGTGCCAGCAGCCAAGTGGGACTGGGGGCCTATGAACAGTAC.

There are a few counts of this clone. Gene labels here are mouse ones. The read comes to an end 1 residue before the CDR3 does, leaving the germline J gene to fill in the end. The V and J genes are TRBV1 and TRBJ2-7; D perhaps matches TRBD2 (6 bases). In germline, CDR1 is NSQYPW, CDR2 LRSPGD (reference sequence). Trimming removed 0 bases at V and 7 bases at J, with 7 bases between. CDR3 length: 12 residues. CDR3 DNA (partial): TGCACCTGCAGTGCAGACTGGGGAGAACAGTAC. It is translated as CTCSADWGEQY. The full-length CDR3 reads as CTCSADWGEQYF.

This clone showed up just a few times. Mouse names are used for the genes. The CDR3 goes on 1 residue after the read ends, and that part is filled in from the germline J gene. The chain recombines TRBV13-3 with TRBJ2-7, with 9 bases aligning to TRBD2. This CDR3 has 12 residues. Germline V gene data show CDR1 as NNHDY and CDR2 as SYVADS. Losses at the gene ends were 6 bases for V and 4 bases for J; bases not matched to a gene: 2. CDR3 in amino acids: CASTGLGYEQYF. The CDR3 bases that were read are TGTGCCAGCACCGGACTGGGGTATGAACAGTAC.

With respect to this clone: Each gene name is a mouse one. The CDR3 here is CASGGQGTSQNTLYF. CDR3 DNA (partial): TGTGCCAGCGGGGGACAGGGGACTAGTCAAAACACCTTGTAC. The V and J genes are TRBV13-2 and TRBJ2-4; 10 bases match TRBD1. The read is 1 residue too short to cover the CDR3 end, so that end is filled in from the germline J gene. The CDR3 is made up of 15 amino acids. The trim removed 5 bases at V and 0 bases at J, leaving 3 bases unmatched. Germline-derived CDR1 and CDR2 are NNHNN and SYGAGS (reference sequence).

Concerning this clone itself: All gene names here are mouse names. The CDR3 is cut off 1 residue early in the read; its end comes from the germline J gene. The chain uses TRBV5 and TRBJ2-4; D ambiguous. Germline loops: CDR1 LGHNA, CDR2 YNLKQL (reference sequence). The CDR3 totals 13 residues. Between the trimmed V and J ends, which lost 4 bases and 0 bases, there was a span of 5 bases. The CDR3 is CASSLTSQNTLYF. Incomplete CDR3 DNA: TGTGCCAGCAGCCTCACTAGTCAAAACACCTTGTAC.

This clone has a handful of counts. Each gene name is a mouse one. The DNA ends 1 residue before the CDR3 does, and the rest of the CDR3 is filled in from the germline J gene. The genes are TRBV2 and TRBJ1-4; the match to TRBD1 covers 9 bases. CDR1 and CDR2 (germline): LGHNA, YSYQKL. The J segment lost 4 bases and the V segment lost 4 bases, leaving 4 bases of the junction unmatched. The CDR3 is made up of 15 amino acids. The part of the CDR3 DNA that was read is TGTGCCAGCAGCCCGCGACAGGGGGTCAACGAAAGATTATTT. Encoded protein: CASSPRQGVNERLF. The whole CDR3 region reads CASSPRQGVNERLFF.

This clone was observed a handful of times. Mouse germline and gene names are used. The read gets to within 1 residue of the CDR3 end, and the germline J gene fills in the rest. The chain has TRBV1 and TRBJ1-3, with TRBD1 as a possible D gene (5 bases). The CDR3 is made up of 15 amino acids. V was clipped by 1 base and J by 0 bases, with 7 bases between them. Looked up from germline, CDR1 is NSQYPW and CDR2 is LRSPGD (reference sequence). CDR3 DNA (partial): TGCACCTGCAGTGCAGGGGGGAATTCTGGAAATACGCTCTAT. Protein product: CTCSAGGNSGNTLY. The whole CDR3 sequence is CTCSAGGNSGNTLYF.

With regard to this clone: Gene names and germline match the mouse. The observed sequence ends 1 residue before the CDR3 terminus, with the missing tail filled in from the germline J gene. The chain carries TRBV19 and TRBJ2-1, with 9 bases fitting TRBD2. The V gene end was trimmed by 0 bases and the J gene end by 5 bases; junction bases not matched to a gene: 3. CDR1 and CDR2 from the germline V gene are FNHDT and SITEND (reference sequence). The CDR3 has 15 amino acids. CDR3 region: CASSIARDWDAEQFF. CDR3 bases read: TGTGCCAGCAGTATAGCTAGGGACTGGGATGCTGAGCAGTTC.

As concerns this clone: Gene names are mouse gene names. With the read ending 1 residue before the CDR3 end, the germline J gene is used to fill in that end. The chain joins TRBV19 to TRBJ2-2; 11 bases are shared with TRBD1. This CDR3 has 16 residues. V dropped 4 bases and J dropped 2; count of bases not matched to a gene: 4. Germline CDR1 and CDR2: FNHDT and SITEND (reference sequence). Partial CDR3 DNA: TGTGCCAGCAGTCCCTGGGACAGGGGGAACACCGGGCAGCTCTAC. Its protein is CASSPWDRGNTGQLY. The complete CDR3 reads CASSPWDRGNTGQLYF. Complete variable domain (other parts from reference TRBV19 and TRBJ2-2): GGIITQTPKFLIGQEGQKLTLKCQQNFNHDTMYWYRQDSGKGLRLIYYSITENDLQKGDLSEGYDASREKKSSFSLTVTSAQKNEMAVFLCASSPWDRGNTGQLYFGEGSKLTVL.

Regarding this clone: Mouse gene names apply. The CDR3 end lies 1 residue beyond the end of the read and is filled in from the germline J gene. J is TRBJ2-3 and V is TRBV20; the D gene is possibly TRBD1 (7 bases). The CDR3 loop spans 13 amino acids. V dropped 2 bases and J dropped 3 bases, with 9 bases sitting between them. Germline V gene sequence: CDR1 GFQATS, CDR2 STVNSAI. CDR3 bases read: TGTGGTGCTAGGCCAGGGGGGGCAGAAACGCTGTAT. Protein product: CGARPGGAETLY. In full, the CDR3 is CGARPGGAETLYF. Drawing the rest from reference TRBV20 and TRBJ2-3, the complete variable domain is GALVYQYPRRTICKSGTSMRMECQAVGFQATSVAWYRQSPQKTFELIALSTVNSAIKYEQNFTQEKFPISHPNLSFSSMTVLNAYLEDRGLYLCGARPGGAETLYFGSGTRLTVL.

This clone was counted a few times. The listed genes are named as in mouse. The part of the CDR3 DNA that was read is TGTGCCAGCAGTGATGTTGAGGCCTCTGAACAGTAC. Residues: CASSDVEASEQY. The entire CDR3 protein reads CASSDVEASEQYF. This chain connects TRBV13-1 to TRBJ2-7; no firm D call. The read gets to within 1 residue of the CDR3 end, and the germline J gene fills in the rest. The germline V and J ends were trimmed by 0 bases and 6 bases, with 10 bases remaining between them. Looked up from germline, CDR1 is NSHNY and CDR2 is SYGAGN. The CDR3 totals 13 residues.